These 8 T cell receptor beta chains were all obtained from the same sample, sequenced in a study of blood T cell repertoires in COVID-19. Libraries were prepared by immunoSEQ multiplex PCR; TCRdb keeps only in-frame clonotypes and omits some of them. The repertoire holds about 230,000 clones, with 85% to 90% as singletons. Material for sequencing was peripheral blood. Source of these receptors: a man in his forties or fifties with COVID-19, enrolled during active disease.

J is TRBJ1-1 and V is TRBV21-1; the table's D call of TRBD1 was not tested on the DNA. TRBV21-1 constitutes a pseudogene. CDR3 length: 18 residues. CDR3 sequence reads: CASSKVHRSWGGNTEAFF. In DNA, the CDR3 is TGTGCCAGCAGCAAAGTACACAGGAGTTGGGGCGGGAACACTGAAGCTTTCTTT.

A note on this clone: At the DNA level, this CDR3 is encoded by other sequences in the same sample as well. The genes are TRBV5-1 and TRBJ2-2; 10 bases align to TRBD2. The germline V gene has CDR1 SGHRS and CDR2 YFSETQ. V was pared by 3 bases and J by 2 bases, with 4 bases of the junction left unmatched. The length of the CDR3 is 16 residues. CDR3 sequence reads: CASSYRTSGNTGELFF. The CDR3 nucleotides are TGCGCCAGCAGCTACCGGACTAGCGGTAACACCGGGGAGCTGTTTTTT. Looking up the rest from reference TRBV5-1 and TRBJ2-2 gives the full variable domain: KAGVTQTPRYLIKTRGQQVTLSCSPISGHRSVSWYQQTPGQGLQFLFEYFSETQRNKGNFPGRFSGRQFSNSRSEMNVSTLELGDSALYLCASSYRTSGNTGELFFGEGSRLTVL.

V is TRBV19 and J is TRBJ1-2, with 9 bases lining up with TRBD1. Germline V gene data show CDR1 as LNHDA and CDR2 as SQIVND (reference sequence). The CDR3 has 14 amino acids. With 2 bases clipped from V and 7 bases from J, the junction kept 5 bases outside the gene matches. CDR3 in amino acids: CASSILGTGSGYTF. For the CDR3, the DNA is TGTGCCAGTAGTATATTGGGGACAGGGAGTGGCTACACCTTC.

This rearrangement joins TRBV19 to TRBJ2-2; TRBD2 matches 7 bases. The CDR3 has 15 residues. V lost 7 bases and J lost 4; bases outside the gene matches: 9. The germline CDR1 and CDR2 sequences are LNHDA and SQIVND (reference sequence). CDR3 DNA: TGTGCCAGTACTCTACTGGGGAGGGGCACCGGGGAGCTGTTTTTT. This sequence encodes CASTLLGRGTGELFF.

The J gene is TRBJ1-6, the V gene TRBV5-6, with D perhaps matching TRBD1 (5 bases). CDR3 size: 14 residues. CDR1 and CDR2 (germline): SGHDT, YYEEEE. V was shortened by 2 bases and J by 9 bases, with 12 bases between the two germline ends. CDR3 nucleotide sequence: TGTGCCAGCAGCTTACCAGGGTTCGGTTCACCCCTCCACTTT. This translates into CASSLPGFGSPLHF.

The rearrangement joins TRBV7-9 to TRBJ2-7; TRBD1 matches 9 bases. The CDR3 length is 16 residues. CDR1 and CDR2 (germline): SEHNR, FQNEAQ (reference sequence). The V segment lost 3 bases and the J segment 2 bases; nucleotides outside the gene matches: 8. CDR3 in amino acids: CASSFPTGGRAYEQYF. CDR3 in DNA: TGTGCCAGCAGCTTTCCGACAGGGGGACGCGCCTACGAGCAGTACTTC.

The gene calls are TRBV29-1 and TRBJ2-7, with TRBD1 as a possible D gene (5 bases). With 4 bases removed from V and 5 bases from J, the gap between germline ends came to 12 bases. The CDR3 sequence is 12 residues long. CDR1 is SQVTM and CDR2 is ANQGSEA in the germline V gene. The CDR3 sequence is CSVGGQSDEQYF. CDR3 nucleotides: TGCAGCGTTGGCGGACAAAGCGACGAGCAGTACTTC.

This clone was picked up one time. The rearrangement uses TRBV19 and TRBJ2-5, with 9 bases that match TRBD2. V lost 4 bases, J lost 9 bases, and 12 bases stayed unmatched. The CDR3 consists of 15 residues. The germline V gene encodes CDR1 LNHDA and CDR2 SQIVND (reference sequence). The CDR3 is CASSTSGGHSGAQYF. The CDR3, as DNA: TGTGCCAGTAGTACGAGCGGGGGGCACTCCGGGGCCCAGTACTTC.